These 7 T cell receptor beta chains came from one sample sequenced in a study of Graves' ophthalmopathy and Graves' hyperthyroidism. Beta-chain TCR CDR3 regions were amplified from RNA transcripts. An initial RT-PCR round employing HTBI primers preceded a second-round multiplex PCR. Via MiXCR, TCRdb re-called the multiplex PCR reads, giving one row per CDR3 protein. The profile shows fewer than 350,000 distinct CDR3 sequences, around a sixth of them singletons. The sequenced material came from peripheral blood. These receptors originate from an adult man with Graves' ophthalmopathy.

The V call is TRBV6-4, the J call TRBJ2-7, with 12 bases lining up with TRBD2. Germline lookup yields CDR1 MRHNA and CDR2 SNTAGT. V was clipped by 2 bases and J by 3 bases; unmatched bases: 8. The length of the CDR3 is 17 residues. CDR3 sequence: CASSDLAGGPIGYEQYF. DNA for the CDR3: TGTGCCAGCAGTGACCTAGCGGGAGGGCCAATTGGCTACGAGCAGTACTTC.

The chain recombines TRBV25-1 with TRBJ2-7; D remains ambiguous. V lost 6 bases to trimming and J lost 7 bases, with 16 bases between them. Germline CDR1 reads MGHDK; CDR2 reads SYGVNS. The CDR3 runs 13 residues. CDR3 nucleotides: TGTGCCAGCAGCTTAGGTTCCGTCTTGGAGCAGTACTTC. Its translation is CASSLGSVLEQYF.

This clonotype was counted at least ten times. The chain uses TRBV7-8 and TRBJ2-5; D is perhaps TRBD1 (6 bases). Between the trimmed V and J ends, which lost 5 bases and 5 bases, there was a span of 18 bases. This CDR3 has 15 amino acids. The germline CDR1 and CDR2 sequences are SGHVS and FQNEAQ. The CDR3 sequence: CASSPSWGLSETQYF. The CDR3 DNA is TGTGCCAGCAGCCCTAGCTGGGGGCTGAGTGAGACCCAGTACTTC.

V and J are TRBV9 and TRBJ2-5; D remains unclear. The V gene's germline CDR1 is SGDLS and CDR2 YYNGEE. CDR3 length equals 13 residues. V dropped 0 bases and J dropped 4 bases, with 7 bases sitting between them. The CDR3 region is CASSVALGETQYF. CDR3 in DNA: TGTGCCAGCAGCGTAGCTCTTGGAGAGACCCAGTACTTC. Filled out from reference TRBV9 and TRBJ2-5, the complete variable domain reads DSGVTQTPKHLITATGQRVTLRCSPRSGDLSVYWYQQSLDQGLQFLIQYYNGEERAKGNILERFSAQQFPDLHSELNLSSLELGDSALYFCASSVALGETQYFGPGTRLLVL.

This clonotype was seen repeatedly, ten times or more. A read error is possible here, since a much larger clone lies one base away. The CDR3 bases are TGTGCCAGCAGTGTGCAGGACCGAGAGACCCAGTACTTC. This gives the protein CASSVQDRETQYF. V and J are TRBV12-3 or TRBV12-4 and TRBJ2-5, with D unresolved. V gave up 5 bases and J gave up 4 bases, with 11 bases separating them. CDR3 length: 13 amino acids.

This clonotype was detected ten times or more. The chain recombines TRBV5-1 with TRBJ2-7, with D perhaps being TRBD1 or TRBD2 (5 bases each). Germline V CDR1 and CDR2: SGHRS, YFSETQ. CDR3 length: 14 residues. Trimming cost V 0 bases and J 5 bases, with 12 bases left between them. CDR3 in amino acids: CASSLGGKINEQYF. Here the CDR3 DNA reads TGCGCCAGCAGCTTGGGGGGGAAGATCAACGAGCAGTACTTC.

Many counts were recorded for this clonotype. The gene calls are TRBV6-2 or TRBV6-3 and TRBJ1-6; no clear D. The V gene lost 6 bases and the J gene lost 0 bases, with 9 bases spanning the gap. The CDR3 covers 15 residues. CDR1 is MNHEY and CDR2 is SVGEGT in the germline V gene. Here the CDR3 DNA reads TGTGCCAGCAGACAGCTGAGCTCCTATAATTCACCCCTCCACTTT. It is translated as CASRQLSSYNSPLHF.